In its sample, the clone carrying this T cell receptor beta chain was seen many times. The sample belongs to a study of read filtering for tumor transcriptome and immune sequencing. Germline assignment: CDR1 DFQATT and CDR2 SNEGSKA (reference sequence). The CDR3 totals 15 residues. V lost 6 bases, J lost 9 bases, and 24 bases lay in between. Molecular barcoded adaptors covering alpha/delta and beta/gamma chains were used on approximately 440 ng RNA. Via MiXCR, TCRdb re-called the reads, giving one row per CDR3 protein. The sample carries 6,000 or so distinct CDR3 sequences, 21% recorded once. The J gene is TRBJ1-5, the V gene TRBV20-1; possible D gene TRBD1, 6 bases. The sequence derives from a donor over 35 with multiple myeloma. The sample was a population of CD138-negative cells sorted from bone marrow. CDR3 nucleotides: TGCAGTGCCAAACCGATTGGGGGGGGCGGGTCGCCCCAGCATTTT. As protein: CSAKPIGGGGSPQHF.